Listed here are 21 T cell receptor beta chains from one sample, sequenced in a study of spatial heterogeneity in lung cancer. Study-wide findings and caveats: Tumors with more nonsynonymous mutations had more expanded intratumoral alpha and beta TCRs.

What these receptors recognize is not known. TCRdb reprocessed the 5' RACE reads via MiXCR and lists one record per CDR3 protein. Of about 14,000 distinct CDR3 sequences listed, around 4.7% are singletons. Described time point: sample taken at primary tumor resection. The material was lung tumor tissue, obtained at surgery. Source of these receptors: a female donor with early-stage non-small cell lung cancer.

This clonotype was detected many times. This beta chain is a stray read from a library made for alpha chains; its abundance is not meaningful. The chain has TRBV2 and TRBJ2-7, with D perhaps given as TRBD1 or TRBD2 (5 bases each). Germline assignment: CDR1 SNHLY and CDR2 FYNNEI. The CDR3 is 13 amino acids. Trimming pared 6 bases from V and 8 bases from J, leaving 17 bases between. The CDR3 sequence is CASSDPGPEQQYF. DNA for the CDR3: TGTGCCAGCAGCGACCCGGGGCCCGAGCAGCAGTACTTC.

This clonotype is medium-sized (0.01 to 0.1%). This beta chain appears as a stray read in a library generated for alpha chains; its size is not informative. V is TRBV20-1 and J is TRBJ1-2, with 9 nucleotides matching TRBD1. The V segment lost 6 bases and the J segment 4 bases; nucleotides outside the gene matches: 6. This CDR3 region has 13 residues. CDR1 and CDR2 (germline): DFQATT, SNEGSKA (reference sequence). CDR3 sequence: CSAKGQGSYGYTF. CDR3 sequence (DNA): TGCAGTGCGAAAGGACAGGGGAGCTATGGCTACACCTTC.

This clonotype appeared many times. The library was built for alpha chains, so this beta chain is an off-target read and its size means little. V and J are TRBV24-1 and TRBJ2-3; the D gene is possibly TRBD2 (6 bases). This CDR3 region has 14 residues. CDR1 KGHDR and CDR2 SFDVKD come from the germline V gene. V was shortened by 5 bases and J by 1 base, with 9 bases between the two germline ends. This chain's CDR3 is CATSGGGGTDTQYF. The CDR3 DNA is TGTGCCACCAGTGGCGGAGGGGGCACAGATACGCAGTATTTT.

By its share, this clonotype is medium-sized. This beta chain appears as a stray read in a library generated for alpha chains; its size is not informative. The V call is TRBV12-3 or TRBV12-4, the J call TRBJ1-5, with 8 bases identical to TRBD1. CDR3 length: 15 residues. V shed 3 bases, J shed 1 base, and the junction held 2 bases outside the gene matches. The CDR3, as DNA: TGTGCCAGCAGTTTTGGACAGGGAAGCAATCAGCCCCAGCATTTT. It yields the protein CASSFGQGSNQPQHF.

The sample holds many counts of this clonotype. This beta chain is off target for a library built for alpha chains, so its abundance means little. This chain joins TRBV6-5 and TRBJ1-1, with a tentative D call TRBD1 (6 bases). CDR3 length: 13 residues. CDR1 is MNHEY and CDR2 is SVGAGI in the germline V gene. V was pared by 10 bases and J by 4 bases, with 16 bases between. CDR3: CATRYQGTTEAFF. The CDR3 DNA sequence: TGTGCCACCCGATATCAGGGGACCACTGAAGCTTTCTTT.

This clonotype was recorded many times. This beta chain represents an off-target read in a library built for alpha chains; its size is of limited meaning. V gene TRBV20-1 combines with J gene TRBJ1-2; 9 bases line up with TRBD1. The germline gives CDR1 DFQATT, CDR2 SNEGSKA (reference sequence). CDR3 size: 12 residues. Trimming took 6 bases from V and 7 from J; bases not matched to a gene: 6. CDR3: CSARQGGSGYTF. DNA of the CDR3: TGCAGTGCCAGACAGGGGGGATCTGGCTACACCTTC.

As for this clonotype: The library was prepared for alpha chains; this beta chain is a stray read, so its frequency means little. The gene calls are TRBV7-2 and TRBJ2-1, with 8 bases matching TRBD1. The CDR3 totals 15 residues. Losses at the gene ends were 1 base for V and 7 bases for J; bases not matched to a gene: 6. CDR1 and CDR2 from the germline V gene are SGHTA and FQGNSA. The CDR3 nucleotides are TGTGCCAGCAGCTTAGGGGACAGGCTAACTAATGAGCAGTTCTTC. Residues: CASSLGDRLTNEQFF.

This clonotype was picked up many times. Because the library targeted alpha chains, this beta chain is an off-target read whose size means little. The V gene is TRBV12-3 or TRBV12-4, the J gene TRBJ2-1; TRBD2 agrees at 8 bases. V gave up 1 base and J gave up 2 bases; unmatched junction bases: 4. The CDR3 contains 16 residues. The CDR3 DNA is TGTGCCAGCAGTTTAGGCGGGGGGCCGACCTACAATGAGCAGTTCTTC. It specifies CASSLGGGPTYNEQFF.

This clonotype was counted many times. With the library built for alpha chains, this beta chain is off target and its frequency is not meaningful. This sequence joins TRBV6-5 and TRBJ1-6; D is undetermined. The CDR3 is 15 amino acids. Between the trimmed V and J ends, which lost 7 bases and 5 bases, there was a span of 15 bases. The V gene's germline CDR1 is MNHEY and CDR2 SVGAGI. CDR3 sequence (DNA): TGTGCCAGCAAAAAGCTCGGAATTGATAATTCACCCCTCCACTTT. This gives the protein CASKKLGIDNSPLHF.

This clonotype was counted many times. Because the library targeted alpha chains, this beta chain is an off-target read whose size means little. The rearrangement links TRBV12-3 or TRBV12-4 to TRBJ1-1; TRBD1 matches at 8 bases. This CDR3 has 12 amino acids. V lost 4 bases to trimming and J lost 7 bases; unmatched junction nucleotides: 2. The CDR3 sequence: CASSWTGLEAFF. Written as DNA, the CDR3 is TGTGCCAGCAGTTGGACAGGGCTTGAAGCTTTCTTT.

There are many counts of this clonotype. This beta chain came through as a stray read in a library set up for alpha chains, and its size says little. V usage is TRBV5-1 and J usage is TRBJ2-1; 9 nucleotides line up with TRBD1. V shed 2 bases and J 6 bases; nucleotides not matched to a gene: 6. The CDR3 loop spans 15 amino acids. Germline V lookup: CDR1 SGHRS, CDR2 YFSETQ. In DNA, the CDR3 is TGCGCCAGCAGCTTAACAGGGGGCGAAACCAATGAGCAGTTCTTC. This translates into CASSLTGGETNEQFF. Variable domain in full (rest from reference TRBV5-1 and TRBJ2-1): KAGVTQTPRYLIKTRGQQVTLSCSPISGHRSVSWYQQTPGQGLQFLFEYFSETQRNKGNFPGRFSGRQFSNSRSEMNVSTLELGDSALYLCASSLTGGETNEQFFGPGTRLTVL.

This clonotype has ten or more counts. This beta chain is an off-target read within a library intended for alpha chains, so its frequency means little. The chain is built from TRBV6-6 and TRBJ1-5, with D maybe TRBD1 (6 bases). In germline, CDR1 is MNHNY, CDR2 SVGAGI (reference sequence). The CDR3 is 14 residues long. V lost 2 bases, J lost 5 bases, and 10 bases lay in between. CDR3 nucleotides: TGTGCCAGCAGTTACCAGGGGTTTGATCAGCCCCAGCATTTT. Protein: CASSYQGFDQPQHF.

This clonotype was detected ten times or more. This beta chain represents an off-target read in a library built for alpha chains; its size is of limited meaning. The chain links TRBV18 to TRBJ2-3; the D is unclear. V was cut by 3 bases and J by 5 bases, with 9 bases left in between. CDR1 KGHSH and CDR2 LQKENI come from the germline V gene. The length of the CDR3 is 13 residues. In DNA form, the CDR3 reads TGTGCCAGCTCACCCAGTATTGGAGATACGCAGTATTTT. Its protein is CASSPSIGDTQYF. Full variable domain (outside the CDR3, taken from reference TRBV18 and TRBJ2-3): NAGVMQNPRHLVRRRGQEARLRCSPMKGHSHVYWYRQLPEEGLKFMVYLQKENIIDESGMPKERFSAEFPKEGPSILRIQQVVRGDSAAYFCASSPSIGDTQYFGPGTRLTVL.

This clonotype was seen repeatedly, ten times or more. Since the library was made to target alpha chains, this beta chain is a stray read and its abundance is not meaningful. CDR3: CASSKEVNTEAFF. DNA for the CDR3: TGTGCCAGCTCCAAGGAGGTTAACACTGAAGCTTTCTTT. The rearrangement uses TRBV6-6 and TRBJ1-1; no clear D. The V end was cut by 8 bases, the J end by 2 bases, with 12 bases between. Germline V lookup: CDR1 MNHNY, CDR2 SVGAGI (reference sequence). CDR3 size: 13 residues.

This clonotype was seen at least ten times. This beta chain slipped into a library made for alpha chains as a stray read, so its size is not meaningful. The chain is built from TRBV7-2 and TRBJ1-2, with no clear D. CDR1 SGHTA and CDR2 FQGNSA come from the germline V gene. The CDR3 length is 13 residues. V was clipped by 7 bases and J by 5 bases, with 14 bases between them. CDR3 bases: TGTGCCAGCACCTCCGGTCCACAATATGGCTACACCTTC. It specifies CASTSGPQYGYTF.

This clonotype occurred many times. For a library built for alpha chains, this beta chain is a stray read; little rests on its size. V gene TRBV7-9 combines with J gene TRBJ1-1, with no clear D. With 6 bases removed from V and 1 base from J, the gap between germline ends came to 9 bases. Germline V gives CDR1 SEHNR, CDR2 FQNEAQ (reference sequence). The CDR3 totals 13 residues. The CDR3 sequence is CASSVGTNTEAFF. The CDR3 DNA is TGTGCCAGCAGTGTCGGTACGAACACTGAAGCTTTCTTT.

This clonotype occurred many times. Little can be read into the size of this beta chain, an off-target read in a library designed for alpha chains. The chain uses TRBV5-5 and TRBJ2-3; 12 bases align to TRBD2. This CDR3 has 17 residues. Germline lookup yields CDR1 SGHKS and CDR2 YYEKEE (reference sequence). After removal of 2 bases from V and 4 bases from J, the junction contained 8 bases not matched to a gene. The CDR3 loop reads CASSLTLLAGGPDTQYF. In nucleotides, the CDR3 is TGTGCCAGCAGCTTAACGTTACTAGCGGGGGGCCCAGATACGCAGTATTTT.

There are many counts of this clonotype. This beta chain is an off-target read within a library intended for alpha chains, so its frequency means little. The chain carries TRBV3-1 and TRBJ2-5, with TRBD1 identical over 8 bases. The germline CDR1 and CDR2 sequences are LGHDT and YNNKEL (reference sequence). After removal of 1 base from V and 3 bases from J, the junction contained 7 bases not matched to a gene. The CDR3 has 16 residues. CDR3 sequence reads: CASSQARQGAKETQYF. In DNA form, the CDR3 reads TGTGCCAGCAGCCAAGCGAGGCAGGGGGCCAAAGAGACCCAGTACTTC.

This clonotype came up many times. This beta chain appears as a stray read in a library generated for alpha chains; its size is not informative. The rearrangement uses TRBV5-5 and TRBJ2-2; D is ambiguous. There are 14 residues in the CDR3. Per the germline V gene, CDR1 is SGHKS and CDR2 is YYEKEE (reference sequence). Deletions cut 0 bases from V and 4 bases from J, with 7 bases between. The CDR3 sequence: CASSLGRFTGELFF. The CDR3, as DNA: TGTGCCAGCAGCTTGGGTCGTTTCACCGGGGAGCTGTTTTTT.

In its sample, this clonotype was seen many times. The size of this beta chain means little, since it is a stray read in a library made for alpha chains. V and J are TRBV7-9 and TRBJ2-7, with 9 bases that match TRBD1. From germline, CDR1 is SEHNR and CDR2 FQNEAQ (reference sequence). The CDR3 consists of 15 residues. The V gene end was trimmed by 6 bases and the J gene end by 1 base; junction bases not matched to a gene: 7. As DNA, the CDR3 is TGTGCCAGCAGTCGAACAGGGGGCGATTCCTACGAGCAGTACTTC. It specifies CASSRTGGDSYEQYF.

This clonotype has ten or more counts. The library was built for alpha chains, so this beta chain is an off-target read and its size means little. The chain combines TRBV29-1 with TRBJ2-2; D uncertain. In germline, CDR1 is SQVTM, CDR2 ANQGSEA. The CDR3 covers 13 residues. The V gene lost 5 bases and the J gene lost 3 bases, with 10 bases spanning the gap. The CDR3 DNA follows: TGCAGCGTTTTTGGCTCTCACACCGGGGAGCTGTTTTTT. Residues: CSVFGSHTGELFF.